This TCR beta chain was documented in a study of T cell responses to AZD1222 COVID-19 vaccine. This CDR3 is built from 15 residues. J lost 4 bases, V lost 4 bases, and 8 bases had no gene match. The germline gives CDR1 SGDLS, CDR2 YYNGEE. Here immunoSEQ multiplex PCR was the method, and the copy in TCRdb shows in-frame clones only, minus some. The data show about 80,000 clones, approximately 90% seen once. This sequence joins TRBV9 and TRBJ1-1, with 9 nucleotides matching TRBD1. The sequence derives from an adult who received the AZD1222 COVID-19 vaccine. Material: peripheral blood, obtained 28 days after the second AZD1222 dose. CDR3 sequence (DNA): TGTGCCAGCAGCACGACAGGGGGATTGGTCACTGAAGCTTTCTTT. It is translated as CASSTTGGLVTEAFF. Variable domain in full (rest from reference TRBV9 and TRBJ1-1): DSGVTQTPKHLITATGQRVTLRCSPRSGDLSVYWYQQSLDQGLQFLIQYYNGEERAKGNILERFSAQQFPDLHSELNLSSLELGDSALYFCASSTTGGLVTEAFFGQGTRLTVV.